Listed here are 15 T cell receptor beta chains from one sample, sequenced in a study of OX40 agonist ivuxolimab in advanced cancers. The table came from immunoSEQ multiplex PCR; TCRdb's copy has only in-frame clones and leaves some out. The profile covers around 100,000 clones, with about 91% appearing a single time and 0.5% to 0.65% taken by the ten largest. This sample comprised CD4+ or CD8+ T cells sorted from blood, obtained in a trial of the OX40 agonist ivuxolimab. These receptors were obtained from an adult with an advanced solid tumor such as melanoma, head and neck, liver or kidney cancer.

This clone was seen a single time. V and J are TRBV27 and TRBJ2-1; 8 nucleotides agree with TRBD2. Germline-derived CDR1 and CDR2 are MNHEY and SMNVEV (reference sequence). CDR3 length: 15 residues. V shed 5 bases, J shed 5 bases, and the junction held 8 bases outside the gene matches. For the CDR3, the DNA is TGTGCCAGCAGTATCCGACTAGCGAGGAACAATGAGCAGTTCTTC. It translates to CASSIRLARNNEQFF.

The rearrangement uses TRBV19 and TRBJ2-2, with 11 bases matching TRBD2. This CDR3 is 17 amino acids long. V trimming: 5 bases; J trimming: 7 bases; junction bases outside the gene matches: 12. The germline V gene has CDR1 LNHDA and CDR2 SQIVND (reference sequence). CDR3 sequence: CASSPKGLAGSLGELFF. The CDR3 DNA follows: TGTGCCAGTAGTCCAAAAGGACTAGCGGGTAGCCTCGGGGAGCTGTTTTTT. Supplemented by reference TRBV19 and TRBJ2-2, the full variable domain reads DGGITQSPKYLFRKEGQNVTLSCEQNLNHDAMYWYRQDPGQGLRLIYYSQIVNDFQKGDIAEGYSVSREKKESFPLTVTSAQKNPTAFYLCASSPKGLAGSLGELFFGEGSRLTVL.

The V call is TRBV5-4, the J call TRBJ1-2; no definite D call. Germline V gives CDR1 SGHNT, CDR2 YYREEE (reference sequence). This CDR3 region has 15 residues. V was clipped by 3 bases and J by 2 bases, with 14 bases between them. CDR3 region: CASSSPNTENYGYTF. For the CDR3, the DNA is TGTGCCAGCAGCTCACCGAACACGGAAAACTATGGCTACACCTTC. The full variable domain, rest sourced from reference TRBV5-4 and TRBJ1-2, is ETGVTQSPTHLIKTRGQQVTLRCSSQSGHNTVSWYQQALGQGPQFIFQYYREEENGRGNFPPRFSGLQFPNYSSELNVNALELDDSALYLCASSSPNTENYGYTFGSGTRLTVV.

V and J are TRBV29-1 and TRBJ1-1; the D is unclear. Germline V gives CDR1 SQVTM, CDR2 ANQGSEA. The CDR3 spans 13 residues. Trimming removed 4 bases from V and 1 base from J, with 10 bases in between. The CDR3 protein is CSVVRIQNTEAFF. DNA of the CDR3: TGCAGCGTTGTACGGATCCAGAACACTGAAGCTTTCTTT.

This rearrangement joins TRBV5-4 to TRBJ1-1; 9 bases line up with TRBD1. Trimming cost V 2 bases and J 2 bases; bases outside gene matches: 4. Germline CDR1 reads SGHNT; CDR2 reads YYREEE (reference sequence). The CDR3 extends over 15 amino acids. For the CDR3, the DNA is TGTGCCAGCAGCTTTAGTACAGGGGGCAACACTGAAGCTTTCTTT. This encodes CASSFSTGGNTEAFF.

V gene TRBV28 combines with J gene TRBJ2-1, with a possible D match to TRBD1 (5 bases). The germline CDR1 and CDR2 sequences are MDHEN and SYDVKM. The V and J ends lost 5 bases and 9 bases respectively, with 11 bases between them. The CDR3 spans 12 residues. CDR3 sequence (DNA): TGTGCCAGCAGTCCCCAGGGCTTTGAGCAGTTCTTC. Protein sequence: CASSPQGFEQFF.

The genes are TRBV6-5 and TRBJ2-7; D is possibly TRBD2 (7 bases). Germline loops: CDR1 MNHEY, CDR2 SVGAGI. V lost 11 bases to trimming and J lost 8 bases, with 22 bases between them. This CDR3 has 13 amino acids. In DNA, the CDR3 is TGTGCCGTCGGTCGGGAGGTGGGGGCGAAGCAGTACTTC. Translating it yields CAVGREVGAKQYF.

The V call is TRBV10-3, the J call TRBJ2-1, with 8 positions matching TRBD2. CDR1 and CDR2 from the germline V gene are ENHRY and SYGVKD. CDR3 length: 15 residues. V shed 2 bases and J 6 bases; nucleotides not matched to a gene: 6. The CDR3 DNA is TGTGCCATCAGTGAGGCTAGCGGGTTGTCCAATGAGCAGTTCTTC. Residues: CAISEASGLSNEQFF.

This clone was seen a few times. The V call is TRBV29-1, the J call TRBJ1-4, with a possible D match to TRBD1 (5 bases). The length of the CDR3 is 14 residues. Germline CDR1 SQVTM, CDR2 ANQGSEA. V was pared by 4 bases and J by 3 bases, with 12 bases between. CDR3 sequence: CSVGEGTANEKLFF. CDR3 DNA sequence: TGCAGCGTTGGAGAGGGGACGGCTAATGAAAAACTGTTTTTT.

J is TRBJ2-7 and V is TRBV2; D is unresolved. The germline V and J ends were trimmed by 7 bases and 0 bases, with 10 bases remaining between them. Germline lookup yields CDR1 SNHLY and CDR2 FYNNEI. This CDR3 has 13 amino acids. DNA for the CDR3: TGTGCCAGCAACGTGGGGTACTCCTACGAGCAGTACTTC. Translation: CASNVGYSYEQYF.

This chain uses TRBV28 with TRBJ2-1, with 7 bases aligning to TRBD2. CDR1 MDHEN and CDR2 SYDVKM come from the germline V gene. V dropped 10 bases and J dropped 0; count of bases not matched to a gene: 6. The CDR3 loop spans 14 amino acids. The CDR3: CATSTSDSYNEQFF. CDR3 nucleotide sequence: TGTGCCACTAGTACTAGCGACTCCTACAATGAGCAGTTCTTC.

The rearrangement uses TRBV9 and TRBJ2-6, with 8 positions matching TRBD1. After removal of 0 bases from V and 0 bases from J, the junction contained 5 bases not matched to a gene. Germline V lookup: CDR1 SGDLS, CDR2 YYNGEE. The CDR3 totals 18 residues. The CDR3 reads CASSVGDRKYSGANVLTF. The CDR3 DNA follows: TGTGCCAGCAGCGTAGGGGACAGGAAATACTCTGGGGCCAACGTCCTGACTTTC.

This clone has just a few counts. V and J are TRBV19 and TRBJ2-7; no firm D call. Trimming pared 1 base from V and 2 bases from J, leaving 9 bases between. This CDR3 spans 14 amino acids. Germline V CDR1 and CDR2: LNHDA, SQIVND (reference sequence). The CDR3 reads CASSIGGMAYEQYF. The CDR3, as DNA: TGTGCCAGTAGTATAGGTGGGATGGCCTACGAGCAGTACTTC.

The V call is TRBV6-4, the J call TRBJ1-1; D may be TRBD1 (5 bases). Trimming cost V 6 bases and J 8 bases, with 19 bases left between them. There are 14 residues in the CDR3. Germline loops: CDR1 MRHNA, CDR2 SNTAGT. The CDR3 loop is CASSPEGRSKEAFF. The CDR3 nucleotides are TGTGCCAGCAGCCCTGAGGGGAGGAGTAAGGAAGCTTTCTTT.

This chain uses TRBV29-1 with TRBJ2-7; 8 bases are a match to TRBD2. CDR1 is SQVTM and CDR2 is ANQGSEA in the germline V gene. The CDR3 spans 14 residues. V was clipped by 6 bases and J by 2 bases; unmatched bases: 9. DNA of the CDR3: TGCAGCGTCGCGGGGCTAGCGGGCGCCTACGAGCAGTACTTC. It yields the protein CSVAGLAGAYEQYF.